A single T cell receptor (beta chain) is shown here with its context. Its target is unknown. Expressed TCRB transcripts were sequenced because the isolated RNA had all been reverse transcribed beforehand. TCRdb keeps only in-frame clones here, not all; method: immunoSEQ multiplex PCR. The repertoire holds over 350,000 clones, less than 15% seen once, with under 0.02% in the top ten. The entry originates in a study of beta chain features in type 1 diabetes. General study results and limits: Shorter TCRB CDR3s, moderately but significantly so, marked every one of the four CD4+ subsets in Type 1 diabetes patients.

Trimming pared 0 bases from V and 4 bases from J, leaving 12 bases between. The CDR3 is 15 residues long. Germline lookup yields CDR1 KGHSH and CDR2 LQKENI. The receptor comes from a woman in her late teens or twenties in good health. This chain connects TRBV18 to TRBJ1-1; D remains unclear. Sample: naive CD4+ T cells from blood. This CDR3 reads CASSPPAGMATEAFF. Written as DNA, the CDR3 is TGTGCCAGCTCACCACCGGCGGGTATGGCCACTGAAGCTTTCTTT.